This T cell receptor beta chain is from a study of cytomegalovirus exposure and HLA in healthy donors. The length of the CDR3 is 15 residues. CDR1 is MRHNA and CDR2 is SNTAGT in the germline V gene. V was clipped by 5 bases and J by 6 bases, with 14 bases between them. Amplification used 60 Vbeta primers and 13 Jbeta primers. The protocol was immunoSEQ multiplex PCR, while the TCRdb copy is restricted to in-frame clones and leaves out a portion. The table lists under 200,000 clones, roughly 80% of them singletons, with more than 7% in the top ten. The V and J genes are TRBV6-4 and TRBJ2-6; tentative D call: TRBD1 (6 bases). The clonotype was recovered from a male donor in good health and CMV-seropositive. Source material: PBMCs. The CDR3 sequence is CASSPGAGTANVLTF. The CDR3 nucleotides are TGTGCCAGCAGTCCAGGGGCAGGGACGGCCAACGTCCTGACTTTC.